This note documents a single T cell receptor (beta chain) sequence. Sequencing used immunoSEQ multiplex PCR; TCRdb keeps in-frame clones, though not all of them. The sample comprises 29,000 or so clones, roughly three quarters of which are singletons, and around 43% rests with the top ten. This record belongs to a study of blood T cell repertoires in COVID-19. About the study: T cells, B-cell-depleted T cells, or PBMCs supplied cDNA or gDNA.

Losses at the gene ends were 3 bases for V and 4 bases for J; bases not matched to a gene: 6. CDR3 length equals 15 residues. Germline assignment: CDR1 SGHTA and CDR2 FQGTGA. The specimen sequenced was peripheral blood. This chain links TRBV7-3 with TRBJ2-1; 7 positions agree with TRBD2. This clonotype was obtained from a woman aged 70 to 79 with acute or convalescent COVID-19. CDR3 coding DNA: TGTGCCAGCAGCTTTCGTCTAGCGGAATACAATGAGCAGTTCTTC. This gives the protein CASSFRLAEYNEQFF.